This TCR beta chain derives from a study of spatial heterogeneity in lung cancer. This clonotype showed up many times. A read error may account for a junction end that differs from germline. Time point meaning: sample taken at primary tumor resection. The input material, whole RNA from tumor, nontumor lung or frozen PBMC, was sequenced unsorted. MiXCR, run by TCRdb on the 5' RACE reads, gives a single entry per CDR3 protein. The table lists about 17,000 distinct CDR3 sequences, 20% to 25% of them singletons. The CDR3 is 13 residues long. CDR1 SGHTA and CDR2 FQGTGA come from the germline V gene. V and J are TRBV7-3 and TRBJ2-3, with TRBD1 matching over 10 bases. This material consisted of PBMCs, taken at surgery. The source is a female donor with early-stage non-small cell lung cancer. The CDR3 region has the DNA TGTGCCAGCAGCTCGGACAGGGGGGAGACGCAGTTTTTT. The encoded protein is CASSSDRGETQFF.